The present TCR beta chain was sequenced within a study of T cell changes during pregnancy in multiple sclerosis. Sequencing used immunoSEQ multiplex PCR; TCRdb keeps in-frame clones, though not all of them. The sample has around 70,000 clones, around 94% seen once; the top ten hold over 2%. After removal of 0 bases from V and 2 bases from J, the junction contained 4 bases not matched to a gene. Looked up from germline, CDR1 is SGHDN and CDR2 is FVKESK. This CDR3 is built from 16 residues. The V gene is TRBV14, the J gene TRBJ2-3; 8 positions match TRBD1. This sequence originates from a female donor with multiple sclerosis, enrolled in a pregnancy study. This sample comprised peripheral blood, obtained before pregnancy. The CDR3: CASSQDRQGPTDTQYF. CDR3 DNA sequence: TGTGCCAGCAGCCAAGATCGACAGGGGCCCACAGATACGCAGTATTTT.